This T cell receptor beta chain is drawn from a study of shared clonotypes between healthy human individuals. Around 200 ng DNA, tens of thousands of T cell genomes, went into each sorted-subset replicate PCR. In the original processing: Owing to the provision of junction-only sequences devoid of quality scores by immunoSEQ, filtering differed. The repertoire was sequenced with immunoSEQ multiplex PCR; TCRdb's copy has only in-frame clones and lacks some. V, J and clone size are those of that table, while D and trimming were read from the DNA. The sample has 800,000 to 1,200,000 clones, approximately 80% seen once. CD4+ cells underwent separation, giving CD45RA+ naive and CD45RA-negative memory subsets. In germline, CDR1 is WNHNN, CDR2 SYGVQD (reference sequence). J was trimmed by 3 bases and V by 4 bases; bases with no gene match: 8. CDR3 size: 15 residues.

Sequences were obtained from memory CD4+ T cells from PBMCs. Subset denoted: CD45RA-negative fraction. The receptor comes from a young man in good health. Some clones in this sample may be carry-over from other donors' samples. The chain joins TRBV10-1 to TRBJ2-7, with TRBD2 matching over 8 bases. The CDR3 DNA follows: TGCGCCAGCAGTGGGTCAGGGACTAGGCGCTACGAGCAGTACTTC. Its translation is CASSGSGTRRYEQYF.